Below are 20 T cell receptor beta chains sequenced from a single sample in a study of PD-1 blockade in classical Hodgkin lymphoma (dated by TCRdb to the early 2020s). According to the study, the label for this sample's time point signals: cycle 1 day 1 (C1D1), immediately before nivolumab initiation. Every trial patient had relapsed following autologous stem cell transplantation, and prior brentuximab vedotin exposure was what differed among cohorts A, B and C. The library relied on the immunoSEQ multiplex PCR assay. TCRdb mirrors the immuneACCESS table, restricted to in-frame sequences. Some clones are absent from its copies; in checked studies, under half trace to an unresolved V gene, and the reason for the others is unknown. A total of roughly 40,000 clones appear in this sample, around 87% of them only once. The ten biggest clones cover approximately 8.8% of the sample. The sequencing here drew on peripheral blood mononuclear cells (PBMCs), taken at baseline. The source of these receptors is a human donor with classical Hodgkin lymphoma.

The chain couples TRBV5-6 to TRBJ2-4; 11 bases line up with TRBD2. The J segment lost 0 bases and the V segment lost 4 bases, leaving 3 bases of the junction unmatched. This CDR3 contains 16 residues. Germline CDR1 is SGHDT and CDR2 is YYEEEE. For the CDR3, the DNA is TGTGCCAGCAGCGCACTAGCGGGGGTAGCCAAAAACATTCAGTACTTC. Encoded protein: CASSALAGVAKNIQYF. Full variable domain (outside the CDR3, taken from reference TRBV5-6 and TRBJ2-4): DAGVTQSPTHLIKTRGQQVTLRCSPKSGHDTVSWYQQALGQGPQFIFQYYEEEERQRGNFPDRFSGHQFPNYSSELNVNALLLGDSALYLCASSALAGVAKNIQYFGAGTRLSVL.

The J gene is TRBJ1-1, the V gene TRBV5-1; D possibly corresponds to TRBD1 (5 bases). Trimming pared 0 bases from V and 4 bases from J, leaving 10 bases between. The CDR3 extends over 14 amino acids. Germline lookup yields CDR1 SGHRS and CDR2 YFSETQ. CDR3 sequence (DNA): TGCGCCAGCAGCTTGGTGAATGGGGGCACTGAAGCTTTCTTT. Translation: CASSLVNGGTEAFF.

The chain carries TRBV2 and TRBJ2-2, with 8 bases identical to TRBD2. Germline V gene lookup returns CDR1 SNHLY and CDR2 FYNNEI. The junction had 9 bases not matched to a gene; V was cut back by 5 bases and J by 7 bases. CDR3 length equals 15 residues. For the CDR3, the DNA is TGTGCCAGCAGTTGGGAGGGGACTAGGGTCGGGGAGCTGTTTTTT. This codes for CASSWEGTRVGELFF.

The rearrangement joins TRBV7-2 to TRBJ2-1; 7 bases align to TRBD1. The CDR3 sequence is 15 residues long. Germline CDR1 SGHTA, CDR2 FQGNSA. J was trimmed by 0 bases and V by 2 bases; bases with no gene match: 1. CDR3 region: CASSLNRGSYNEQFF. DNA of the CDR3: TGTGCCAGCAGCTTAAACAGGGGCTCCTACAATGAGCAGTTCTTC.

The rearrangement joins TRBV18 to TRBJ1-5, with D hard to call. Trimming took 2 bases from V and 4 from J, leaving 12 bases between them. This CDR3 spans 15 amino acids. Germline values: CDR1 KGHSH, CDR2 LQKENI. The CDR3 protein is CASSPGQSANQPQHF. CDR3 coding DNA: TGTGCCAGCTCACCAGGGCAGTCTGCTAATCAGCCCCAGCATTTT.

The chain recombines TRBV5-6 with TRBJ1-2; D perhaps matches TRBD1 (5 bases). Germline lookup yields CDR1 SGHDT and CDR2 YYEEEE. This CDR3 has 15 amino acids. The V end lost 0 bases, the J end lost 5 bases, and 14 bases lay between the germline ends. CDR3 coding DNA: TGTGCCAGCAGCTTGGTCGGCGGGACGGCTTATGGCTACACCTTC. Its protein is CASSLVGGTAYGYTF.

The genes are TRBV6-5 and TRBJ2-5; D perhaps matches TRBD2 (6 bases). CDR3 length: 13 amino acids. From germline, CDR1 is MNHEY and CDR2 SVGAGI. V was shortened by 5 bases and J by 5 bases, with 12 bases between the two germline ends. The CDR3 here is CASSTPGAETQYF. CDR3 coding DNA: TGTGCCAGCAGTACCCCGGGAGCGGAGACCCAGTACTTC.

The chain combines TRBV19 with TRBJ2-1; tentatively, D is TRBD1 (6 bases). The CDR3 runs 17 residues. With 0 bases removed from V and 6 bases from J, the gap between germline ends came to 18 bases. The germline V gene encodes CDR1 LNHDA and CDR2 SQIVND (reference sequence). The CDR3 loop reads CASSIDLPSPGANEQFF. The CDR3 bases are TGTGCCAGTAGTATAGATCTCCCCTCCCCAGGGGCCAATGAGCAGTTCTTC.

J is TRBJ1-5 and V is TRBV9, with 8 bases that match TRBD1. CDR1 and CDR2 from the germline V gene are SGDLS and YYNGEE. Germline trimming cut 2 bases from V and 5 bases from J; bases unmatched to any gene: 6. The CDR3 has 15 residues. CDR3 loop: CASSVSATGDQPQHF. The CDR3 nucleotides read TGTGCCAGCAGCGTTAGTGCGACAGGGGATCAGCCCCAGCATTTT. Together with reference TRBV9 and TRBJ1-5, the CDR3 gives the full variable domain: DSGVTQTPKHLITATGQRVTLRCSPRSGDLSVYWYQQSLDQGLQFLIQYYNGEERAKGNILERFSAQQFPDLHSELNLSSLELGDSALYFCASSVSATGDQPQHFGDGTRLSIL.

This chain connects TRBV10-3 to TRBJ1-1; D not certain. From germline, CDR1 is ENHRY and CDR2 SYGVKD. There are 13 residues in the CDR3. Trimming took off 6 bases at V and 0 bases at J, with 8 bases between the two ends. The CDR3 DNA follows: TGTGCCATCAGGGGGAGTATGAACACTGAAGCTTTCTTT. The encoded protein is CAIRGSMNTEAFF.

This sequence joins TRBV6-5 and TRBJ2-3; D is uncertain. Germline CDR1 reads MNHEY; CDR2 reads SVGAGI. This CDR3 comprises 13 residues. V lost 6 bases and J lost 0, with 7 bases in between. Written as DNA, the CDR3 is TGTGCCAGCAGGACAATAAGCACAGATACGCAGTATTTT. This sequence encodes CASRTISTDTQYF.

The chain carries TRBV7-9 and TRBJ2-1; D remains ambiguous. The germline gives CDR1 SEHNR, CDR2 FQNEAQ (reference sequence). This CDR3 is 18 amino acids long. V lost 5 bases and J lost 7, with 27 bases in between. The CDR3 region has the DNA TGTGCCAGCAGCAATCCCGTATGGCCCTCCTTACACCCTAATGAGCAGTTCTTC. Translation: CASSNPVWPSLHPNEQFF.

The chain joins TRBV18 to TRBJ1-2; D is possibly TRBD1 (5 bases). The length of the CDR3 is 14 residues. In germline, CDR1 is KGHSH, CDR2 LQKENI. Trimming removed 2 bases at V and 2 bases at J, with 9 bases between. The CDR3 is CASSPSRGNYGYTF. For the CDR3, the DNA is TGTGCCAGCTCACCAAGCCGGGGGAACTATGGCTACACCTTC.

The V gene is TRBV5-4, the J gene TRBJ1-1; D is unresolved. CDR1 is SGHNT, CDR2 YYREEE, per germline (reference sequence). The ends were cut back, 0 bases at V and 5 bases at J, with 17 bases in the middle. This CDR3 is 16 amino acids long. CDR3 nucleotides: TGTGCCAGCAGCTTGGCCTACCCAAGGGCTGGGACTGAAGCTTTCTTT. This sequence encodes CASSLAYPRAGTEAFF.

This chain joins TRBV5-4 and TRBJ1-1; TRBD1 might be the D (5 bases). CDR1 SGHNT and CDR2 YYREEE come from the germline V gene (reference sequence). CDR3 length: 15 amino acids. V lost 0 bases to trimming and J lost 5 bases, with 14 bases between them. The CDR3 coding sequence is TGTGCCAGCAGCTTGGGGGCGCAGGGTTGGACTGAAGCTTTCTTT. It specifies CASSLGAQGWTEAFF.

The chain links TRBV5-4 to TRBJ2-3; D not resolved. The CDR3 loop spans 14 amino acids. In germline, CDR1 is SGHNT, CDR2 YYREEE (reference sequence). Between the trimmed V and J ends, which lost 0 bases and 5 bases, there was a span of 10 bases. The CDR3 reads CASSLGNFGDTQYF. CDR3 nucleotide sequence: TGTGCCAGCAGCTTGGGGAACTTTGGAGATACGCAGTATTTT.

This sequence joins TRBV9 and TRBJ1-2; 7 positions match TRBD1. Germline CDR1 reads SGDLS; CDR2 reads YYNGEE. The CDR3 is 14 amino acids. The V and J ends lost 4 bases and 11 bases, in that order; junction bases with no gene match: 14. DNA of the CDR3: TGTGCCAGCAGCATGACACGGGACAGCCTGGGGTACACCTTC. Residues: CASSMTRDSLGYTF.

This clone was picked up one time. This chain uses TRBV4-3 with TRBJ1-1, with D tentatively TRBD1 (6 bases). Trimming left V 0 bases short and J 0 bases short, with 17 bases between. Germline CDR1 LGHNA, CDR2 YSLEER. This CDR3 region has 18 residues. The CDR3, as DNA: TGCGCCAGCAGCCAAGATAACAGGGCAACGGCGATGAACACTGAAGCTTTCTTT. It translates to CASSQDNRATAMNTEAFF.

The chain employs TRBV12-5 and TRBJ1-2; D call uncertain. V was clipped by 0 bases and J by 5 bases, with 13 bases between them. This CDR3 spans 15 amino acids. Germline V CDR1 and CDR2: LGHNT, FRNRAP. The CDR3 reads CASGLVSSGGYGYTF. The CDR3 DNA sequence: TGTGCTAGTGGTTTGGTCTCATCGGGAGGGTATGGCTACACCTTC.

The chain has TRBV27 and TRBJ1-6, with TRBD1 as a possible D gene (6 bases). Germline V gene data show CDR1 as MNHEY and CDR2 as SMNVEV (reference sequence). The CDR3 spans 13 residues. V lost 6 bases and J 9 bases, leaving 12 bases between the germline ends. The CDR3: CASRWGPPSPLHF. The CDR3 DNA is TGTGCCAGCAGATGGGGGCCTCCTTCACCCCTCCACTTT.